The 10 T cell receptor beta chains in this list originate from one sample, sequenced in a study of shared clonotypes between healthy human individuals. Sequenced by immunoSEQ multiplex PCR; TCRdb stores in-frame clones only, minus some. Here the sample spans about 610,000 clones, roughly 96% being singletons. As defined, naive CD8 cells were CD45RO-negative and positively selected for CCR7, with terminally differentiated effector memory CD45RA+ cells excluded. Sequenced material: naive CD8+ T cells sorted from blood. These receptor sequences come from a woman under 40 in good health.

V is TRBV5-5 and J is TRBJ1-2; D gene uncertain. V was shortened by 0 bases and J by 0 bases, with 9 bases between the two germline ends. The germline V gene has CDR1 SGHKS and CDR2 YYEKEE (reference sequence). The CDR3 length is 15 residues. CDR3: CASSLGHISNYGYTF. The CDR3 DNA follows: TGTGCCAGCAGCTTGGGACATATTTCTAACTATGGCTACACCTTC.

The CDR3 sequence: CASRGQFSDNEQFF. The CDR3 DNA reads TGTGCCAGCAGGGGCCAGTTCTCGGACAATGAGCAGTTCTTC. The rearrangement joins TRBV2 to TRBJ2-1; D call uncertain. The germline V gene encodes CDR1 SNHLY and CDR2 FYNNEI. This CDR3 is 14 amino acids long. Trimming pared 6 bases from V and 5 bases from J, leaving 14 bases between.

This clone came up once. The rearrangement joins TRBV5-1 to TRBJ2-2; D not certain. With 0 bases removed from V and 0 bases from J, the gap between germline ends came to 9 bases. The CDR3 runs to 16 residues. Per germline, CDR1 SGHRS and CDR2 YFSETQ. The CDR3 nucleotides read TGCGCCAGCAGCTTGGTAGAGTACGCGAACACCGGGGAGCTGTTTTTT. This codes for CASSLVEYANTGELFF.

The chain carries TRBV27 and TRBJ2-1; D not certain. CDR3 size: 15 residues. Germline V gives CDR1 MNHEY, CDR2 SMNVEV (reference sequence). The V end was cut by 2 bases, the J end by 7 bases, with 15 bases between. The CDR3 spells CASSLTASGGNEQFF. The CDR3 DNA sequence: TGTGCCAGCAGTTTAACGGCCTCAGGTGGGAATGAGCAGTTCTTC.

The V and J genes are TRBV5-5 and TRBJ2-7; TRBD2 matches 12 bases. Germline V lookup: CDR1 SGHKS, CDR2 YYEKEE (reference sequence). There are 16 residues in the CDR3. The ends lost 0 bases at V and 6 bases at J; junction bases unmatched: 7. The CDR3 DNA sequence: TGTGCCAGCAGCTTGGAGCCCCGGACTAGCGGGACCGAGCAGTACTTC. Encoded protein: CASSLEPRTSGTEQYF.

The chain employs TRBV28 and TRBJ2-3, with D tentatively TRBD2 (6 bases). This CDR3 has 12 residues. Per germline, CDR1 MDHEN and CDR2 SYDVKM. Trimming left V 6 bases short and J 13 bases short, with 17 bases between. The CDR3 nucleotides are TGTGCCAGCAGCCCCTCCATGGGGGAGGAGTATTTT. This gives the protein CASSPSMGEEYF.

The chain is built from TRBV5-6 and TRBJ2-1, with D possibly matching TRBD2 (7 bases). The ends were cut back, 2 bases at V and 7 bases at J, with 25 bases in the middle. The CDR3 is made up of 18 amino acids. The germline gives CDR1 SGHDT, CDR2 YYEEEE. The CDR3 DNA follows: TGTGCCAGCAGCTTCTATGTTTTCGGCGCAGGGGAGGGGAATGAGCAGTTCTTC. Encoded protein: CASSFYVFGAGEGNEQFF.

The CDR3 region has the DNA TGTGCCAGCAGACTAGGGACCCTCTTTTACAATGAGCAGTTCTTC. As protein: CASRLGTLFYNEQFF. This chain links TRBV27 with TRBJ2-1; the D gene could be TRBD1 or TRBD2 (5 bases each). Trimming removed 6 bases from V and 4 bases from J, with 16 bases in between. The CDR3 runs 15 residues. Germline lookup yields CDR1 MNHEY and CDR2 SMNVEV (reference sequence).

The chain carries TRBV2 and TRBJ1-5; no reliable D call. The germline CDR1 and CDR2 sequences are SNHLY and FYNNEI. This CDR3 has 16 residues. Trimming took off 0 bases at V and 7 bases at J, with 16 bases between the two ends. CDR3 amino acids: CASSEAYGLSWQPQHF. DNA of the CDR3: TGTGCCAGCAGTGAAGCCTACGGCCTCTCCTGGCAGCCCCAGCATTTT.

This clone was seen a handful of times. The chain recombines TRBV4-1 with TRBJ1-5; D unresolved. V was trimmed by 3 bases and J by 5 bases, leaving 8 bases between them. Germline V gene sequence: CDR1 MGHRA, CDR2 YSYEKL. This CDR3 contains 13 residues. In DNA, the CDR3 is TGCGCCAGCAGCCAGGGTATCGATCAGCCCCAGCATTTT. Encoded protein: CASSQGIDQPQHF.